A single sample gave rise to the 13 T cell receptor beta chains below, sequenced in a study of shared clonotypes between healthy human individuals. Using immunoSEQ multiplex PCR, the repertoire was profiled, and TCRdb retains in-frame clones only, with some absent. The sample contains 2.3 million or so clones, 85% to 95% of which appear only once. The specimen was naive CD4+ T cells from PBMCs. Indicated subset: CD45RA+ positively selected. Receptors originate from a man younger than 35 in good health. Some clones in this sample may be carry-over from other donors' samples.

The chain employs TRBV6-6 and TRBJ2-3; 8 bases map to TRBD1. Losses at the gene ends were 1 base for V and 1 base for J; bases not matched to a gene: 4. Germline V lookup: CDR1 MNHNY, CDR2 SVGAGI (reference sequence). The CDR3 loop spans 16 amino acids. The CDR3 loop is CASSYFGQGRTDTQYF. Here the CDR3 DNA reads TGTGCCAGCAGTTACTTTGGACAGGGACGCACAGATACGCAGTATTTT.

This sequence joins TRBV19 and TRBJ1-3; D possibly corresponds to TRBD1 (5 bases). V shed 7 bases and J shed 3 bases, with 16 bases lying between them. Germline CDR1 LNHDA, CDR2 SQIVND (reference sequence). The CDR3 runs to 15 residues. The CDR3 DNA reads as TGTGCCAGTACCCTAAACGCGGGGGTTGGAAACACCATATATTTT. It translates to CASTLNAGVGNTIYF.

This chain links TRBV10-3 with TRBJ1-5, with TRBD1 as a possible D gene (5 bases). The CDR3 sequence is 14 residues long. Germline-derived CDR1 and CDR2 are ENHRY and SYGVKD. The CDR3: CASARGREEQPQHF. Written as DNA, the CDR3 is TGTGCATCAGCTAGGGGCAGGGAAGAACAGCCCCAGCATTTT.

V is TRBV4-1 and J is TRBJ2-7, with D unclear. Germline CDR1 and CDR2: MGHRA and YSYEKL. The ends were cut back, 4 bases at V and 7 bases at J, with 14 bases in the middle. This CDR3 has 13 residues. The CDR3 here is CASSPVEAREQYF. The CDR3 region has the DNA TGCGCCAGCAGCCCAGTCGAGGCGCGGGAGCAGTACTTC.

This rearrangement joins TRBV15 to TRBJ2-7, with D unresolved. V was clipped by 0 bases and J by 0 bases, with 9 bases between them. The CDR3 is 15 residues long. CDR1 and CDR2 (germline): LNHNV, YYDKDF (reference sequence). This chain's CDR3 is CATSRDGVGSYEQYF. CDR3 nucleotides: TGTGCCACCAGCAGAGATGGTGTCGGCTCCTACGAGCAGTACTTC.

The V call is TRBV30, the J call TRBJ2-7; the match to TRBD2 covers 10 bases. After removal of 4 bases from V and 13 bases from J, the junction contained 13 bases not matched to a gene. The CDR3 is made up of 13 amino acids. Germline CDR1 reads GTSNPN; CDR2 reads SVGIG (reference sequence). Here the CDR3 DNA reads TGTGCCTGGACTCCTCCGGCCAGCGGGAGGGTATACTTC. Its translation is CAWTPPASGRVYF.

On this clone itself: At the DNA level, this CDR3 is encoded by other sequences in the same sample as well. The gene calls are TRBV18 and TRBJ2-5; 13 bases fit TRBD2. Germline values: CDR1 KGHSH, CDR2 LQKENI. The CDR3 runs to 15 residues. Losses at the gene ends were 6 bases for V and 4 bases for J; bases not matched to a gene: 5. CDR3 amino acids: CASSGLAGVGETQYF. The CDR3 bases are TGTGCCAGCTCCGGACTAGCGGGAGTGGGAGAGACCCAGTACTTC.

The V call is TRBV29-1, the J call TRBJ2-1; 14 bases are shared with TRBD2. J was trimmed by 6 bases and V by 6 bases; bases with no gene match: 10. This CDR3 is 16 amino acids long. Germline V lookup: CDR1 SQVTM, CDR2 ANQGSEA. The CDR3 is CSVAGLAGGFPNEQFF. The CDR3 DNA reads TGCAGCGTCGCCGGACTAGCGGGAGGTTTCCCCAATGAGCAGTTCTTC.

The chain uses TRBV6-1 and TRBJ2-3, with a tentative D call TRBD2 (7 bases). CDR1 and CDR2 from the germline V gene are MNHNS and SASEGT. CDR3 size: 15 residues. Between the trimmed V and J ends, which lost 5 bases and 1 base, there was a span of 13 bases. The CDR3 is CASSTGGLGTDTQYF. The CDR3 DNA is TGTGCCAGCAGTACCGGGGGGCTAGGCACAGATACGCAGTATTTT.

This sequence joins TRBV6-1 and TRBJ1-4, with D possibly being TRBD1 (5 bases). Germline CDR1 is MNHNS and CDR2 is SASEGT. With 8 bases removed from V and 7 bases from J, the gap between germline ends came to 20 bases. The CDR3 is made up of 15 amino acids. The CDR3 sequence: CASETGLHQGEKLFF. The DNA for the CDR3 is TGTGCCAGCGAAACCGGGCTCCACCAGGGTGAAAAACTGTTTTTT.

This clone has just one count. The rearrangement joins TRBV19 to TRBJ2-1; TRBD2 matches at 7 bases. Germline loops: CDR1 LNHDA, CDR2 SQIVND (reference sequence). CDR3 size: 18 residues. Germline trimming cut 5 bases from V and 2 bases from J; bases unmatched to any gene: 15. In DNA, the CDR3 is TGTGCCAGTAGTCCCCGTTCCGCCGGCCTAGCGGCCTACAATGAGCAGTTCTTC. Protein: CASSPRSAGLAAYNEQFF.

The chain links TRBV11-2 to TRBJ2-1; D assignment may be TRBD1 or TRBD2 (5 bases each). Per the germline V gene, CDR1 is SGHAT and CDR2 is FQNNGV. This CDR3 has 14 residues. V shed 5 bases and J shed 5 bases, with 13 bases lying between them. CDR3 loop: CASSGWGINNEQFF. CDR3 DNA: TGTGCCAGCAGCGGATGGGGGATAAACAATGAGCAGTTCTTC.

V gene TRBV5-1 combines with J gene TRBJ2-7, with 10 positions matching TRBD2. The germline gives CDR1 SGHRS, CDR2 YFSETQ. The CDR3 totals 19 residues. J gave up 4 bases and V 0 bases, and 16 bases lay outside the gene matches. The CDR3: CASSLAQREGLTIGYEQYF. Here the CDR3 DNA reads TGCGCCAGCAGCTTGGCGCAGCGGGAGGGCCTGACGATCGGATACGAGCAGTACTTC.